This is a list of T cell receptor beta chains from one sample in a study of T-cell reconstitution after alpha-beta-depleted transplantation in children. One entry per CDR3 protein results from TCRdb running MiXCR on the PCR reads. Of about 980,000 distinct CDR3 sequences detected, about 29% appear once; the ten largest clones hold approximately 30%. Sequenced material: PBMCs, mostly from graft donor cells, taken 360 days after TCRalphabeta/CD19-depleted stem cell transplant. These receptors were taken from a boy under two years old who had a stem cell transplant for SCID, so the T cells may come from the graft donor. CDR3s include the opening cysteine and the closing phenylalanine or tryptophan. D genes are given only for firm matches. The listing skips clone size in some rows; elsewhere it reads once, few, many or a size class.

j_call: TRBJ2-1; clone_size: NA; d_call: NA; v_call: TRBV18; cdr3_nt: TGTGCCAGCTCACCATTCCAGGGGTACAACTACAATGAGCAGTTCTTC; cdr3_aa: CASSPFQGYNYNEQFF
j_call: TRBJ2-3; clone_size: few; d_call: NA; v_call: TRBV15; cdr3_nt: TGTGCCACCAGCAGAGATATCCAGGCGGGAGATACGCAGTATTTT; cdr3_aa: CATSRDIQAGDTQYF
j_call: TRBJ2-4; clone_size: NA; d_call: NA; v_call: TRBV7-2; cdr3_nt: TGTGCCAGCAGCCCCAACAGGGTGGGCAAAAACATTCAGTACTTC; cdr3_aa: CASSPNRVGKNIQYF
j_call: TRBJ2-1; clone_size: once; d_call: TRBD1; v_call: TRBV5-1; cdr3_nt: TGCGCCAGCAGGCTACCCGCAGGGGGCGTTAGCTCCTACAATGAGCAGTTCTTC; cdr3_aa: CASRLPAGGVSSYNEQFF
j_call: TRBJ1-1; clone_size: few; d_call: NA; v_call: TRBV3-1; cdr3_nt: TGTGCCAGCAGCCCCCGGACGGGGTGGGCTGAAGCTTTCTTT; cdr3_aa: CASSPRTGWAEAFF
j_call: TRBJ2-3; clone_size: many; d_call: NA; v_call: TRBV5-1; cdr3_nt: TGCGCCAGCAGGGGTCGGGACTCCGACACAGATACGCAGTATTTT; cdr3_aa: CASRGRDSDTDTQYF
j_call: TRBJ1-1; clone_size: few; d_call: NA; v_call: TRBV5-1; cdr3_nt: TGCGCCAGCAGGGCAGGCGTTTTGAACACTGAAGCTTTCTTT; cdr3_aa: CASRAGVLNTEAFF
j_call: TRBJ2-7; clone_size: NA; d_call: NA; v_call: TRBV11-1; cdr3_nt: TGTGCCAGCAGCTCATCGGACCGATTAGCCATCTACTCCTACGAGCAGTACTTC; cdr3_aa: CASSSSDRLAIYSYEQYF
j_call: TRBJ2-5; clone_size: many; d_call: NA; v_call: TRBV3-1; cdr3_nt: TGTGCCAGCAGCCAAGATCTGGGGGACAAAGAGACCCAGTACTTC; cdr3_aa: CASSQDLGDKETQYF
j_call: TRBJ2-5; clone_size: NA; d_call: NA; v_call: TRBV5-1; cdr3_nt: TGCGCCAGCGGCTCCGGGAGCCAAGAGACCCAGTACTTC; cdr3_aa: CASGSGSQETQYF
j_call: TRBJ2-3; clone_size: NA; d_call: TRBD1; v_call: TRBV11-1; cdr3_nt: TGTGCCAGCAGCTCGACCCACCGGGACAGGGTTCGTACAGATACGCAGTATTTT; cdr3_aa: CASSSTHRDRVRTDTQYF
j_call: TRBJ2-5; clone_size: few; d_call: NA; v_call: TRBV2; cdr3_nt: TGTGCCAGCAGCTTGTCGGGGGTGCTCGGAGCCCAGTACTTC; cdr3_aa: CASSLSGVLGAQYF
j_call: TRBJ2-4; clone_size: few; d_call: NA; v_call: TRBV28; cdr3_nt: TGTGCCAGCAGGGATTCAAACATTCAGTACTTC; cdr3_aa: CASRDSNIQYF
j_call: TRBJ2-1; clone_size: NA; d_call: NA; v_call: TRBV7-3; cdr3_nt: TGTGCCAGCAGCCTCCGCGGGGGCCTCACCTACAATGAGCAGTTCTTC; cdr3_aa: CASSLRGGLTYNEQFF
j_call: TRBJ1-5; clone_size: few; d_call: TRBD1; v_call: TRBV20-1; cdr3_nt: TGCAGTGCAAGAGCCGGGACAGGATACGCTCAGCCCCAGCATTTT; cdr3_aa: CSARAGTGYAQPQHF
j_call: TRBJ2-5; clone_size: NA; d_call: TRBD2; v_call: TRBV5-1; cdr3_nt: TGCGCCAGCAGCTTGTGGACTAGGGGAGAGACCCAGTACTTC; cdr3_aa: CASSLWTRGETQYF
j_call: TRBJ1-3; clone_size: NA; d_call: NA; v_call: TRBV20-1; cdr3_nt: TGCAGTGCCCTAGGGCACGAGGGGGCTGGAAACACCATATATTTT; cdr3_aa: CSALGHEGAGNTIYF
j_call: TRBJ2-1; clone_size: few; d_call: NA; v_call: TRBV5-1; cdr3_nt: TGCGCCAGCAGCTTCTTACTGGGAGGCTCCTACAATGAGCAGTTCTTC; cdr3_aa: CASSFLLGGSYNEQFF
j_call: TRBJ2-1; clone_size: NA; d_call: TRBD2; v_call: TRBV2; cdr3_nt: TGTGCCAGCAGTGAAAAGGACGGGACTAGCGGGGGCCTCAGCTCCTACAATGAGCAGTTCTTC; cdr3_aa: CASSEKDGTSGGLSSYNEQFF
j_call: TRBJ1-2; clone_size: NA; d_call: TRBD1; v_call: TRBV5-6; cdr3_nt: TGTGCCAGCAGCTTGCGCAGGGGGCTCCTCTATGGCTACACCTTC; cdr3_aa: CASSLRRGLLYGYTF
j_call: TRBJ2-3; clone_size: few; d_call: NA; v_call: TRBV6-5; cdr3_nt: TGTGCCAGCAGTTCGACCCGGCGGGATACGCAGTATTTT; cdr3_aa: CASSSTRRDTQYF
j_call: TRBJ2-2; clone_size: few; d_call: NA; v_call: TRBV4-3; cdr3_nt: TGCGCCAGCAGCCAAGACAGGGCGCTTTGGGCCGGGGAGCTGTTTTTT; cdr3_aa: CASSQDRALWAGELFF
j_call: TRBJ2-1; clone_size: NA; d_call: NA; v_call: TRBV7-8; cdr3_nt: TGTGCCAGCAGCTTATTGGGTGGGAATGAGCAGTTCTTC; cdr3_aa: CASSLLGGNEQFF
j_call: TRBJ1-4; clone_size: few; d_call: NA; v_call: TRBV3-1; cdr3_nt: TGTGCCAGCAGCGAAGGGCAGAAAGAAAAACTGTTTTTT; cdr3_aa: CASSEGQKEKLFF
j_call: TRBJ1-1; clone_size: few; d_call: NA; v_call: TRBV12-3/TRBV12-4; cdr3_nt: TGTGCCAGCAGTTTCTCGGATTACACTGAAGCTTTCTTT; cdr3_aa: CASSFSDYTEAFF
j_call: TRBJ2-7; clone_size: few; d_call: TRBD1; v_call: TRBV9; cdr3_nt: TGTGCCAGCAGCGTAGGTACAGGGGGCGAGCAGTACTTC; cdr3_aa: CASSVGTGGEQYF
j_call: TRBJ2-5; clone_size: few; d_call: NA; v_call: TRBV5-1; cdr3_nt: TGCGCCAGCAGCACCAGCGTACCACGGGAGACCCAGTACTTC; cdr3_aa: CASSTSVPRETQYF
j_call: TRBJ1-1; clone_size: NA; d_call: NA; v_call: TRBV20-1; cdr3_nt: TGCAGTGTTTATGGAGGGCAGATCACTGAAGCTTTCTTT; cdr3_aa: CSVYGGQITEAFF
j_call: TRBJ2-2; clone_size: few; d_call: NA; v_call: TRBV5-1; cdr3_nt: TGCGCCAGCAGCTTGGATCTCTCCGGGGAGCTGTTTTTT; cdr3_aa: CASSLDLSGELFF
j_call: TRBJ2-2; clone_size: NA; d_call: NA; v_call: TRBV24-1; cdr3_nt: TGTGCCACCAGTTTGGCCACCGGGGAGCTGTTTTTT; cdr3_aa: CATSLATGELFF
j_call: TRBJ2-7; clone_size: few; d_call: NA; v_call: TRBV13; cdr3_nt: TGTGCCAGCAGCGAACAGGCCCGCTCCTACGAGCAGTACTTC; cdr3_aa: CASSEQARSYEQYF
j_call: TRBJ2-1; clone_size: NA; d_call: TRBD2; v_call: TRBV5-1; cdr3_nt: TGCGCCAGCAGCCCGCACACTAGCGGGTTAATTTCCTACAATGAGCAGTTCTTC; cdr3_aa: CASSPHTSGLISYNEQFF
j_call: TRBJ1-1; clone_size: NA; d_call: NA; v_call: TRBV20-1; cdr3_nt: TGCAGTGCTAGTCAGTGGGAAGCTTTCTTT; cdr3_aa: CSASQWEAFF
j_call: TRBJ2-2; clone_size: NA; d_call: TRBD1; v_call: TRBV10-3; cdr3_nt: TGTGCCATCTCGACAGGGGGCCTAGCCGGGGAGCTGTTTTTT; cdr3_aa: CAISTGGLAGELFF
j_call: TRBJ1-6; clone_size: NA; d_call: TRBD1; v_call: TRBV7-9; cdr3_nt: TGTGCCAGCAGCTTAGTCTCCAGGACAGGGATATTTTCACCCCTCCACTTT; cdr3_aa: CASSLVSRTGIFSPLHF
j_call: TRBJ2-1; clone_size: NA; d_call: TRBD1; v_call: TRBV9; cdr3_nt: TGTGCCAGCAGCCCCCGAGTTCGGGACAGGGAAAACAATGAGCAGTTCTTC; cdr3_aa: CASSPRVRDRENNEQFF
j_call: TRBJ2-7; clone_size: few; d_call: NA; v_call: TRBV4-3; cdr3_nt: TGCGCCAGCAGCCAACAAATCTCAGGAGCCTACGAGCAGTACTTC; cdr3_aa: CASSQQISGAYEQYF
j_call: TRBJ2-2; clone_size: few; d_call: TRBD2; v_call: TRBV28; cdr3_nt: TGTGCCAGCTCGAACCTGTCAGGGACTACAACCGGGGAGCTGTTTTTT; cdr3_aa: CASSNLSGTTTGELFF
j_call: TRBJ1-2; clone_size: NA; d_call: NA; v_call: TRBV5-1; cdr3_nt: TGCGCCAGCAGCTTGCCGGGGGCACAGTATGGCTACACCTTC; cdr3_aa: CASSLPGAQYGYTF
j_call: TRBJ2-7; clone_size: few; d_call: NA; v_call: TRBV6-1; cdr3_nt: TGTGCCAGCAGCTCCCGAACATCGACAGGACGAAGCTCCTACGAGCAGTACTTC; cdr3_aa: CASSSRTSTGRSSYEQYF
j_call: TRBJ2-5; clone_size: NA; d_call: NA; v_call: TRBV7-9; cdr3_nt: TGTGCCAGCAGCTTAGAGTACAGGTCAGAGACCCAGTACTTC; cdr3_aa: CASSLEYRSETQYF
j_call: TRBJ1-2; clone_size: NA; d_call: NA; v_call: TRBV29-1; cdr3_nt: TGCAGCGTTGGACAGGCCAACTATGGCTACACCTTC; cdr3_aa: CSVGQANYGYTF
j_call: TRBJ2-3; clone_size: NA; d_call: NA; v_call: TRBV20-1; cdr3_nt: TGCAGTGCCAATGCCCGAGAACCGCGCGCAGATACGCAGTATTTT; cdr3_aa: CSANAREPRADTQYF
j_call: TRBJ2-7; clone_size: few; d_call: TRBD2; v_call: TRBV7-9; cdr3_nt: TGTGCCAGCAGCTCCATTCCTAGCGGCCTAGGGACCTACGAGCAGTACTTC; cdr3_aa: CASSSIPSGLGTYEQYF
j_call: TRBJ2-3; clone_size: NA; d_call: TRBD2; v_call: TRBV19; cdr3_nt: TGTGCCAGTAGTATAGAACCCCTAGCGGGTTCCACAGATACGCAGTATTTT; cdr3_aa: CASSIEPLAGSTDTQYF
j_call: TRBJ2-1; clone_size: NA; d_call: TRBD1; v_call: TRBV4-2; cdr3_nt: TGTGCCAGCAACCAATTTAACAGGGGAGCGATGGGACCGAGGGGCCTTTTAGCGATGGAGTTCTTC; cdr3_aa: CASNQFNRGAMGPRGLLAMEFF
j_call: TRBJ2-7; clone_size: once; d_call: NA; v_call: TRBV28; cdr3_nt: TGTGCCAGCAGTTTAACTTTAAGAATTGGCTACGAGCAGTACTTC; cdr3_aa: CASSLTLRIGYEQYF
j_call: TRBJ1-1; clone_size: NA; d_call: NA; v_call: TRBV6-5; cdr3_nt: TGTGCCAGCAGTTATCAAAGGAGTCCCACTGAAGCTTTCTTT; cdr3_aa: CASSYQRSPTEAFF
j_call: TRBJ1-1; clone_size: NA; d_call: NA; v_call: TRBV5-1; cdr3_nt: TGCGCCAGCAGCTTTACCTCCCCGGGTGGGGGGGCGAACACTGAAGCTTTCTTT; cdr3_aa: CASSFTSPGGGANTEAFF
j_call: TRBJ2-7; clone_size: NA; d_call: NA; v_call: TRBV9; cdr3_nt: TGTGCCAGCAGCGCCTCGGGGGCAGGGTCGGGCTACGAGCAGTACTTC; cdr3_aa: CASSASGAGSGYEQYF
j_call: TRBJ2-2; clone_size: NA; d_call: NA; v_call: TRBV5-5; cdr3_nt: TGTGCCAGCAGCTTGCCCAACAGACCCGGGGAGCTGTTTTTT; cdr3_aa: CASSLPNRPGELFF
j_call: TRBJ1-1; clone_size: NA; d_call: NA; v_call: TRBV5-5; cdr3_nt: TGTGCCAGCAGCTCCAATCCGACAGGCACTGAAGCTTTCTTT; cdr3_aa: CASSSNPTGTEAFF
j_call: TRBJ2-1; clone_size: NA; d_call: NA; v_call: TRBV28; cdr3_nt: TGTGCCAGCAGTCCGGGGGGCCGACTCCTTCACAATGAGCAGTTCTTC; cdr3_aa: CASSPGGRLLHNEQFF
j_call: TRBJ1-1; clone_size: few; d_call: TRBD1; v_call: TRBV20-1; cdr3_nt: TGCAGTGCTCGACAGGGGAGGGTTAGCACTGAAGCTTTCTTT; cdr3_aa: CSARQGRVSTEAFF
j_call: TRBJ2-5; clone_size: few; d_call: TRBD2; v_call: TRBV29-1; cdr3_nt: TGCAGCGTTGGCTGGGGGGGGGAGGAGACCCAGTACTTC; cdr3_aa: CSVGWGGEETQYF
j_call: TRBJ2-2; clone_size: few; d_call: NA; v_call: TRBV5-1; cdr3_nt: TGCGCCAGCAGACTACAGGGCGGGTCGAACACCGGGGAGCTGTTTTTT; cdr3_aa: CASRLQGGSNTGELFF
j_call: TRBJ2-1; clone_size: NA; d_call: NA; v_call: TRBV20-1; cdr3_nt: TGCAGTGCTAGGGCTGCGGGTTTCTCCTACAATGAGCAGTTCTTC; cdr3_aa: CSARAAGFSYNEQFF
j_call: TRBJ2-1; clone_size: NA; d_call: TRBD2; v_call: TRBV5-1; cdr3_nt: TGCGCCAGCAGGGAACTAGCGGGGGGCCACAATGAGCAGTTCTTC; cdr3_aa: CASRELAGGHNEQFF